Following are 17 T cell receptor beta chains from one sample sequenced in a study of blood T cell repertoires in COVID-19. Clones were read by immunoSEQ multiplex PCR, and TCRdb kept only the in-frame ones, dropping some. The data contain roughly 200,000 clones, around 89% of them singletons. The sample comprised peripheral blood. The receptors stem from a man aged 40-55 years with active or convalescent COVID-19.

This chain joins TRBV19 and TRBJ1-5; TRBD1 is a possible D gene (6 bases). The CDR3 spans 15 residues. V lost 3 bases and J 9 bases, leaving 18 bases between the germline ends. Germline-derived CDR1 and CDR2 are LNHDA and SQIVND (reference sequence). The CDR3 DNA follows: TGTGCCAGTAGTATCGGGAACCAAGGGGGTCTGCCCCAGCATTTT. Protein: CASSIGNQGGLPQHF.

Of note for this clone: Within the sample, other DNA sequences also encode this same CDR3. The rearrangement links TRBV29-1 to TRBJ1-1; possible D gene TRBD1, 5 bases. V dropped 4 bases and J dropped 1 base, with 7 bases sitting between them. The CDR3 spans 12 residues. Looked up from germline, CDR1 is SQVTM and CDR2 is ANQGSEA. The CDR3 region has the DNA TGCAGCGTTGGACAGACGAACACTGAAGCTTTCTTT. Translated: CSVGQTNTEAFF.

This rearrangement joins TRBV6-5 to TRBJ2-7, with unresolved D. Germline CDR1 MNHEY, CDR2 SVGAGI. V gave up 5 bases and J gave up 2 bases, with 4 bases separating them. CDR3 length equals 11 residues. The CDR3 sequence is CASSRAYEQYF. CDR3 coding DNA: TGTGCCAGCAGTCGGGCCTACGAGCAGTACTTC.

V is TRBV30 and J is TRBJ1-2, with no clear D. In germline, CDR1 is GTSNPN, CDR2 SVGIG (reference sequence). V lost 5 bases, J lost 7 bases, and 17 bases lay in between. CDR3 length: 13 residues. This chain's CDR3 is CAWVSRGDGGYTF. CDR3 sequence (DNA): TGTGCCTGGGTTTCTCGGGGTGATGGTGGCTACACCTTC.

The chain links TRBV3-1 (or the pseudogene TRBV3-2) to TRBJ2-2, with a weak D call TRBD2 (5 bases). Germline-derived CDR1 and CDR2 are LGHDT and YNNKEL (reference sequence). There are 17 residues in the CDR3. The ends were cut back, 1 base at V and 6 bases at J, with 18 bases in the middle. CDR3: CASSQVGLAQVAGELFF. CDR3 DNA sequence: TGTGCCAGCAGCCAAGTTGGTCTAGCTCAGGTAGCCGGGGAGCTGTTTTTT.

This clone appeared a single time. The genes are TRBV28 and TRBJ1-5, with 8 bases identical to TRBD1. The CDR3 is 16 residues long. CDR1 MDHEN and CDR2 SYDVKM come from the germline V gene. Germline trimming cut 5 bases from V and 4 bases from J; bases unmatched to any gene: 10. The CDR3 DNA is TGTGCCAGCAGTCCCCTCGGACAGGGAAGGAATCAGCCCCAGCATTTT. Protein: CASSPLGQGRNQPQHF. Full variable domain (rest looked up from reference TRBV28 and TRBJ1-5): DVKVTQSSRYLVKRTGEKVFLECVQDMDHENMFWYRQDPGLGLRLIYFSYDVKMKEKGDIPEGYSVSREKKERFSLILESASTNQTSMYLCASSPLGQGRNQPQHFGDGTRLSIL.

This CDR3 reads CAPIEAFF. For the CDR3, the DNA is TGTGCTCCCATTGAAGCTTTCTTT. The chain carries TRBV24-1 and TRBJ1-1; no firm D call. CDR3 length equals 8 residues. Germline values: CDR1 KGHDR, CDR2 SFDVKD.

This chain links TRBV28 with TRBJ2-1; 10 bases are a match to TRBD2. CDR1 and CDR2 from the germline V gene are MDHEN and SYDVKM. The CDR3 is 14 amino acids. The trim removed 7 bases at V and 0 bases at J, leaving 0 bases unmatched. The CDR3: CASTSGSSYNEQFF. The DNA for the CDR3 is TGTGCCAGCACTAGCGGGAGCTCCTACAATGAGCAGTTCTTC.

The chain recombines TRBV5-4 with TRBJ1-3; D perhaps matches TRBD1 (5 bases). In germline, CDR1 is SGHNT, CDR2 YYREEE (reference sequence). V was pared by 9 bases and J by 4 bases, with 17 bases between. The CDR3 sequence is 14 residues long. CDR3: CATKNGGIGNTIYF. The CDR3 bases are TGTGCCACCAAGAACGGGGGGATCGGAAACACCATATATTTT.

The rearrangement joins TRBV19 to TRBJ2-1; 10 nucleotides agree with TRBD2. With 5 bases clipped from V and 7 bases from J, the junction kept 20 bases outside the gene matches. CDR1 and CDR2 from the germline V gene are LNHDA and SQIVND (reference sequence). This CDR3 has 19 residues. The CDR3 region is CASSLQSGQAGGAWNEQFF. The CDR3, as DNA: TGTGCCAGTAGTTTACAGAGTGGGCAAGCGGGAGGGGCATGGAATGAGCAGTTCTTC.

V gene TRBV7-2 combines with J gene TRBJ2-7; 8 bases map to TRBD1. CDR1 is SGHTA and CDR2 is FQGNSA in the germline V gene. J lost 3 bases, V lost 5 bases, and 6 bases had no gene match. This CDR3 has 14 amino acids. The CDR3 sequence: CASSIWTGIYEQYF. The CDR3 coding sequence is TGTGCCAGCAGCATATGGACAGGGATCTACGAGCAGTACTTC.

This chain links TRBV28 with TRBJ1-3; D may be TRBD1 (5 bases). The germline V gene encodes CDR1 MDHEN and CDR2 SYDVKM. The CDR3 runs 15 residues. The V end was cut by 6 bases, the J end by 1 base, with 13 bases between. Written as DNA, the CDR3 is TGTGCCAGCAGCCCCCCGGGGGGTTCTGGAAACACCATATATTTT. It specifies CASSPPGGSGNTIYF. Drawing the rest from reference TRBV28 and TRBJ1-3, the complete variable domain is DVKVTQSSRYLVKRTGEKVFLECVQDMDHENMFWYRQDPGLGLRLIYFSYDVKMKEKGDIPEGYSVSREKKERFSLILESASTNQTSMYLCASSPPGGSGNTIYFGEGSWLTVV.

The chain carries TRBV6-5 and TRBJ2-7, with a weak D call TRBD1 (6 bases). The CDR3 has 13 residues. Germline V gene sequence: CDR1 MNHEY, CDR2 SVGAGI. V lost 8 bases and J 3 bases, leaving 14 bases between the germline ends. For the CDR3, the DNA is TGTGCCAGCTCCCCGGACAGCCACTACGAGCAGTACTTC. Translation gives CASSPDSHYEQYF.

This chain joins TRBV28 and TRBJ2-7, with TRBD2 matching 7 bases. V was pared by 5 bases and J by 4 bases, with 8 bases of the junction left unmatched. Germline CDR1 MDHEN, CDR2 SYDVKM. The CDR3 length is 14 residues. The CDR3 reads CASSPRLATYEQYF. The DNA of the CDR3 is TGTGCCAGCAGTCCCAGACTAGCCACGTACGAGCAGTACTTC.

The chain employs TRBV3-1 (or the pseudogene TRBV3-2) and TRBJ2-1, with 7 positions matching TRBD1. The CDR3 has 13 amino acids. With V trimmed by 5 bases and J by 8 bases, 6 bases remained unmatched. The germline V gene encodes CDR1 LGHDT and CDR2 YNNKEL (reference sequence). CDR3 DNA sequence: TGTGCCAGCAGCTACAGGGGACGCGATGAGCAGTTCTTC. Translation: CASSYRGRDEQFF.

This rearrangement joins TRBV27 to TRBJ1-2, with 7 bases that match TRBD1. The CDR3 length is 13 residues. V lost 6 bases, J lost 2 bases, and 3 bases stayed unmatched. Per germline, CDR1 MNHEY and CDR2 SMNVEV (reference sequence). Written as DNA, the CDR3 is TGTGCCAGCAGCCCGGGACAGAACTATGGCTACACCTTC. Translated: CASSPGQNYGYTF.

The chain joins TRBV19 to TRBJ1-1, with TRBD1 matching 10 bases. Germline trimming cut 8 bases from V and 0 bases from J; bases unmatched to any gene: 9. This CDR3 has 16 amino acids. CDR1 and CDR2 (germline): LNHDA, SQIVND (reference sequence). The DNA of the CDR3 is TGTGCCAGTGCAGACAGGGGGCAATTGGTGAACACTGAAGCTTTCTTT. Its protein product is CASADRGQLVNTEAFF.